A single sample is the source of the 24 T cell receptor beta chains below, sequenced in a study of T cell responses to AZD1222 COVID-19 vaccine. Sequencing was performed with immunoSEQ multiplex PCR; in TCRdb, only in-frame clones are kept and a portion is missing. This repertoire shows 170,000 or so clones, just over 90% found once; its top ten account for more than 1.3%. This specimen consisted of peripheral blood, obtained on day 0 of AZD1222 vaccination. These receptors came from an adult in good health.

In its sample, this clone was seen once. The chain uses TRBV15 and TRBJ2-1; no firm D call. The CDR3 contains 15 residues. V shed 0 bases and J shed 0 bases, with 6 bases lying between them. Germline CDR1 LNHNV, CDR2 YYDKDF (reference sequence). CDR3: CATSRDLGSYNEQFF. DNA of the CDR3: TGTGCCACCAGCAGAGATTTGGGCTCCTACAATGAGCAGTTCTTC.

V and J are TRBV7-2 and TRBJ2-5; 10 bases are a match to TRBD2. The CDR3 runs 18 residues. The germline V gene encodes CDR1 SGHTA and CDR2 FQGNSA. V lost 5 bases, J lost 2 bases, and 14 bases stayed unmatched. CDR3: CASSQAPLVAGGQETQYF. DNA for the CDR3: TGTGCCAGCAGCCAGGCCCCCCTCGTAGCGGGGGGTCAAGAGACCCAGTACTTC.

The CDR3 loop reads CASSLLKMRATTNEKLFF. The CDR3 region has the DNA TGTGCCAGCAGCTTATTGAAAATGAGGGCGACAACTAATGAAAAACTGTTTTTT. The rearrangement links TRBV7-9 to TRBJ1-4; D uncertain. Germline V gene data show CDR1 as SEHNR and CDR2 as FQNEAQ (reference sequence). V lost 2 bases to trimming and J lost 0 bases, with 16 bases between them. The CDR3 runs 18 residues.

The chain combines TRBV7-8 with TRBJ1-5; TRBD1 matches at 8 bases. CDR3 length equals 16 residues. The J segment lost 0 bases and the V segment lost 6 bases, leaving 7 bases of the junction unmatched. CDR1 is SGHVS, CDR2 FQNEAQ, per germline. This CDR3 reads CASSQWTGNSNQPQHF. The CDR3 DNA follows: TGTGCCAGCAGTCAATGGACAGGGAATAGCAATCAGCCCCAGCATTTT.

Here the CDR3 DNA reads TGCGCCAGCAGCCCCGCCTCGGACAGGGAGCACTATGGCTACACCTTC. It encodes CASSPASDREHYGYTF. V is TRBV4-3 and J is TRBJ1-2, with 8 nucleotides matching TRBD1. V trimming: 4 bases; J trimming: 3 bases; junction bases outside the gene matches: 10. The CDR3 extends over 16 amino acids. Germline values: CDR1 LGHNA, CDR2 YSLEER.

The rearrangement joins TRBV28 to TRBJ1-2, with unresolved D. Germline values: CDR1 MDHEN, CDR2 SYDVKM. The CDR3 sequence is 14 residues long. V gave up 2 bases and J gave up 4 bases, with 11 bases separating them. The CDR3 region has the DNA TGTGCCAGCAGTTTAGTTTCAGAAATCTATGGCTACACCTTC. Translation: CASSLVSEIYGYTF.

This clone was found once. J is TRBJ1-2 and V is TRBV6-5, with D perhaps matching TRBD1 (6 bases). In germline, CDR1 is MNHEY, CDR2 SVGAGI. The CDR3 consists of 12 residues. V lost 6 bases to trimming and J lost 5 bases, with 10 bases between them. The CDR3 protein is CASSPDRYGYTF. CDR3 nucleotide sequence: TGTGCCAGCAGCCCGGACAGATATGGCTACACCTTC.

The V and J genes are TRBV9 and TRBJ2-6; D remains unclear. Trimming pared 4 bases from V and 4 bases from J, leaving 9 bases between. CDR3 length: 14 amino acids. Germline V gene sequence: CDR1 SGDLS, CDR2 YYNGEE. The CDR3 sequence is CASSPMRGANVLTF. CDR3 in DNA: TGTGCCAGCAGCCCCATGCGAGGGGCCAACGTCCTGACTTTC.

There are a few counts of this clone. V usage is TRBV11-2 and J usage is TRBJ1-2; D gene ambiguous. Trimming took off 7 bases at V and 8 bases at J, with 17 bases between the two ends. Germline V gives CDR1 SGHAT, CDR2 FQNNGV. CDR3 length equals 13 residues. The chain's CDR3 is CASTPAVTGGYTF. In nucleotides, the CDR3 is TGTGCCAGCACGCCCGCAGTAACGGGAGGCTACACCTTC.

CDR3 nucleotide sequence: TGTGCCATCAGAGAATTCGACAATCAGCCCCAGCATTTT. This gives the protein CAIREFDNQPQHF. The chain employs TRBV10-3 and TRBJ1-5, with D uncertain. CDR3 length: 13 amino acids. The germline V gene has CDR1 ENHRY and CDR2 SYGVKD. The ends were cut back, 6 bases at V and 3 bases at J, with 9 bases in the middle.

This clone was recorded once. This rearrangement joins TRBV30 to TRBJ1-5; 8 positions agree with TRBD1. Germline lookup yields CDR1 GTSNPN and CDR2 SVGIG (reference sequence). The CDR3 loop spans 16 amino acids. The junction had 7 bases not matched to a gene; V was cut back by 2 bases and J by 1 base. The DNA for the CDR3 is TGTGCCTGGAGTCCGACAGGGGTAGGGAGCAATCAGCCCCAGCATTTT. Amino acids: CAWSPTGVGSNQPQHF.

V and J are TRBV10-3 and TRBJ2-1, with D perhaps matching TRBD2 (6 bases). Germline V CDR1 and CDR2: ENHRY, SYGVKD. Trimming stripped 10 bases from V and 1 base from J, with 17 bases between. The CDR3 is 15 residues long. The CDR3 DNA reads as TGTGCCACCTCGCGCTTAGCGGCGTCCTACAATGAGCAGTTCTTC. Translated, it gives CATSRLAASYNEQFF.

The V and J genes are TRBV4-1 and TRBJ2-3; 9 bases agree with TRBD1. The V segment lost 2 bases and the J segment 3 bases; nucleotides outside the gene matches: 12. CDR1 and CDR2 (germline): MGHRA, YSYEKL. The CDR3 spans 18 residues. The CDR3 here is CASSQPTFTGGLTDTQYF. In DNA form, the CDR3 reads TGCGCCAGCAGCCAACCAACCTTTACAGGGGGCCTAACAGATACGCAGTATTTT.

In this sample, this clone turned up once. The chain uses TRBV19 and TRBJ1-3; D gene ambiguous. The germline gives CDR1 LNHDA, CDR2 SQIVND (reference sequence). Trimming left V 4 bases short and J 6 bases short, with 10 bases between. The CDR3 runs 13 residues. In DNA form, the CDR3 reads TGTGCCAGTAGTAACTGGGTGGAAAACACCATATATTTT. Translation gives CASSNWVENTIYF.

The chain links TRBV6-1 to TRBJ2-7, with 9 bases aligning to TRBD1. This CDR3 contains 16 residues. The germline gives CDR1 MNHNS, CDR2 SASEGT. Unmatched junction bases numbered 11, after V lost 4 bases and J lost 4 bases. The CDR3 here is CASSAQPGQGMYEQYF. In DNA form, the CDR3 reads TGTGCCAGCAGTGCCCAGCCGGGACAGGGTATGTACGAGCAGTACTTC.

The CDR3 DNA is TGTGCCACCAGTGATATGGGACAGGGAGTGGGCTACACCTTC. It specifies CATSDMGQGVGYTF. The V call is TRBV24-1, the J call TRBJ1-2; the match to TRBD1 covers 9 bases. Germline CDR1 is KGHDR and CDR2 is SFDVKD. The CDR3 sequence is 14 residues long. Trimming removed 3 bases from V and 8 bases from J; junction bases left unmatched: 6.

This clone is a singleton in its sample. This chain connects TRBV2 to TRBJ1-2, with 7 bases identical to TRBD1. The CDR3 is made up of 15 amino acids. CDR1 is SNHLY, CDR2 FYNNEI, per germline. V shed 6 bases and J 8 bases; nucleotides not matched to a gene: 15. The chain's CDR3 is CASRVPGGALLGYTF. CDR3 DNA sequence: TGTGCCAGCAGGGTTCCAGGGGGGGCACTATTAGGCTACACCTTC.

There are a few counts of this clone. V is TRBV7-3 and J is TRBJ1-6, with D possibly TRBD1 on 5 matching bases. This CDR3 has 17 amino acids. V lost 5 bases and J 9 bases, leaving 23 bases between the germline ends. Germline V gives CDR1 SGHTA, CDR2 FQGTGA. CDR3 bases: TGTGCCAGCAGCCCATTCCGCCGGGAATACGGGGGTTCACCCCTCCACTTT. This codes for CASSPFRREYGGSPLHF. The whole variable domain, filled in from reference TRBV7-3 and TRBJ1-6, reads GAGVSQTPSNKVTEKGKYVELRCDPISGHTALYWYRQSLGQGPEFLIYFQGTGAADDSGLPNDRFFAVRPEGSVSTLKIQRTERGDSAVYLCASSPFRREYGGSPLHFGNGTRLTVT.

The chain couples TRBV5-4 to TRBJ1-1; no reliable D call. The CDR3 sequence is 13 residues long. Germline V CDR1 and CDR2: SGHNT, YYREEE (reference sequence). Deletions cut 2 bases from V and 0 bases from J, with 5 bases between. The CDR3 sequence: CASSFFMNTEAFF. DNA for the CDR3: TGTGCCAGCAGCTTTTTCATGAACACTGAAGCTTTCTTT.

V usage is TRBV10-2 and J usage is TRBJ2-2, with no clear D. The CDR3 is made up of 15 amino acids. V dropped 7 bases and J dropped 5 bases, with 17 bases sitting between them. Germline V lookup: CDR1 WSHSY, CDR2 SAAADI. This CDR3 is CASKELTKGTGELFF. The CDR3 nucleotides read TGCGCCAGCAAAGAGTTAACCAAAGGGACCGGGGAGCTGTTTTTT.

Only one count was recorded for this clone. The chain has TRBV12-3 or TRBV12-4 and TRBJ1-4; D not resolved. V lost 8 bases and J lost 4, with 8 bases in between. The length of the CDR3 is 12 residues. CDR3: CASAAVNEKLFF. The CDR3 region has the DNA TGTGCCAGCGCGGCAGTTAATGAAAAACTGTTTTTT.

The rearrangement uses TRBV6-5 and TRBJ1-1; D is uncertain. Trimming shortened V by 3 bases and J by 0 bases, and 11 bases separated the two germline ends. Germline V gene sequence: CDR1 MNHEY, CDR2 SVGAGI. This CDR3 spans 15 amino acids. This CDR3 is CASSYGSPMNTEAFF. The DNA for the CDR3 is TGTGCCAGCAGTTATGGGAGCCCAATGAACACTGAAGCTTTCTTT.

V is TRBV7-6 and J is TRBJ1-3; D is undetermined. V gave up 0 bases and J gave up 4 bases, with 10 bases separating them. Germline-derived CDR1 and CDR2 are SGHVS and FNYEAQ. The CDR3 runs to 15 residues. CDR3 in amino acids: CASSLASGQGNTIYF. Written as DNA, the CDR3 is TGTGCCAGCAGCTTAGCGAGTGGCCAAGGAAACACCATATATTTT.

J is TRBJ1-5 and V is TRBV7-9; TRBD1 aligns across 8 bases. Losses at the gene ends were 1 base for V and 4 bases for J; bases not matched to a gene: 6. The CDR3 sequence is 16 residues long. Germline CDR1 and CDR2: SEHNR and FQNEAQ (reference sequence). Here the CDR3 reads CASSLGAGGPNQPQHF. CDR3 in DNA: TGTGCCAGCAGCTTAGGGGCAGGGGGCCCGAATCAGCCCCAGCATTTT.